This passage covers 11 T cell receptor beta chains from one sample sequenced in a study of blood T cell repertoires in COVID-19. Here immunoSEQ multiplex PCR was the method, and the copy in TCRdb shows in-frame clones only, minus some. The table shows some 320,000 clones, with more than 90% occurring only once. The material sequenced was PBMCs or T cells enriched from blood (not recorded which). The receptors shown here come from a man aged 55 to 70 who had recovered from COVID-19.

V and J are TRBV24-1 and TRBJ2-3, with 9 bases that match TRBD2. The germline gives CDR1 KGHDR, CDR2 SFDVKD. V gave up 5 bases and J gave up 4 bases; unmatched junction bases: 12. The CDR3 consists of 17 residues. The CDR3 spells CATSAATSGSGSDTQYF. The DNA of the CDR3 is TGTGCCACCAGTGCCGCGACTAGCGGTTCCGGTTCAGATACGCAGTATTTT.

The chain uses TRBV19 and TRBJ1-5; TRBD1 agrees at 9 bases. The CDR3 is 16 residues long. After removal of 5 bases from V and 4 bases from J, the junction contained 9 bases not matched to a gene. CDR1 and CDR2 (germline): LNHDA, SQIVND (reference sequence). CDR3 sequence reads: CASSRVTGGSNQPQHF. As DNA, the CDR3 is TGTGCCAGTAGTCGGGTAACAGGGGGCTCAAATCAGCCCCAGCATTTT.

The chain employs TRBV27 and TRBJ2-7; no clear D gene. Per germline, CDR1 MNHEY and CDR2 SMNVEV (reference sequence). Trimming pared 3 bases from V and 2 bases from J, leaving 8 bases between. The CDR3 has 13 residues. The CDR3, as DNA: TGTGCCAGCAGTTTCGGGTTACCCTACGAGCAGTACTTC. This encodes CASSFGLPYEQYF.

This CDR3 reads CASSSPRTGTGNTIYF. In DNA, the CDR3 is TGTGCCAGCAGTTCACCTCGGACAGGTACAGGAAACACCATATATTTT. The rearrangement links TRBV6-5 to TRBJ1-3, with TRBD1 matching 7 bases. CDR3 length: 16 residues. Germline CDR1 MNHEY, CDR2 SVGAGI. The V and J ends lost 4 bases and 4 bases, in that order; junction bases with no gene match: 10.

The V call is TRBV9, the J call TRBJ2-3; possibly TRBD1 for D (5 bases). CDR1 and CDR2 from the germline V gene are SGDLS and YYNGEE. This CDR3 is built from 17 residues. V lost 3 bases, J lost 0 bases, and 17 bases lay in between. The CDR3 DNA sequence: TGTGCCAGCAGCGCTCCCTGGGGCAGGTCTAGCACAGATACGCAGTATTTT. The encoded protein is CASSAPWGRSSTDTQYF.

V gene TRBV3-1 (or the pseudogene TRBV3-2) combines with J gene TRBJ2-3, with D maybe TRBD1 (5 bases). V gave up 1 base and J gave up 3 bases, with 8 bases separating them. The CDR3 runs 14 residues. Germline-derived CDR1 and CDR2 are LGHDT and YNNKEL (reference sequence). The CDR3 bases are TGTGCCAGCAGCCAAGTAGGGGTAACAGATACGCAGTATTTT. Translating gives CASSQVGVTDTQYF.

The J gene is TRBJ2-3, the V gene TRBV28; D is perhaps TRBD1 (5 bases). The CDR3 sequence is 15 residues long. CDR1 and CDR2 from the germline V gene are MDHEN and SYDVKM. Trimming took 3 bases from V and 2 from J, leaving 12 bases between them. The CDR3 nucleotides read TGTGCCAGCAGTTTGGGCAGGGCGATCACAGATACGCAGTATTTT. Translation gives CASSLGRAITDTQYF.

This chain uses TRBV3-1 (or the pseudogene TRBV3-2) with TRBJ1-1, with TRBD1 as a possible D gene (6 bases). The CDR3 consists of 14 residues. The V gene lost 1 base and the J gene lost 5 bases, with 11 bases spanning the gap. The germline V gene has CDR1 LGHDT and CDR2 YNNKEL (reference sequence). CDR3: CASSQGYRATEAFF. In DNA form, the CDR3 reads TGTGCCAGCAGCCAAGGGTACAGGGCTACTGAAGCTTTCTTT.

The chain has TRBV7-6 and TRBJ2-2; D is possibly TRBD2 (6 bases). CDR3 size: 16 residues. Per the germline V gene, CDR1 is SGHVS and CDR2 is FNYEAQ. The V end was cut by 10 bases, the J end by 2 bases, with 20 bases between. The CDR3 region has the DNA TGTGCCACCCAGGATCCTGGGCGGGGAAACACCGGGGAGCTGTTTTTT. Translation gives CATQDPGRGNTGELFF.

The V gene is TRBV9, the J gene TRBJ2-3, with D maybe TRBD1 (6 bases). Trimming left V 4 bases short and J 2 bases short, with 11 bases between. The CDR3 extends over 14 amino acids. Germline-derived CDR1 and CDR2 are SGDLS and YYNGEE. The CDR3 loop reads CASSPGVTTDTQYF. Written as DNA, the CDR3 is TGTGCCAGCAGCCCAGGGGTCACCACAGATACGCAGTATTTT.

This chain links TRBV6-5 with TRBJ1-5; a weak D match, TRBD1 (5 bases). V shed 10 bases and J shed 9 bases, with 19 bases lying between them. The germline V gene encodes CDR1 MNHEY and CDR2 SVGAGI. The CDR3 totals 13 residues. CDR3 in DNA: TGTGCCACGTCTGGTCAGGGCCCCTTGCCCCAGCATTTT. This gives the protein CATSGQGPLPQHF.